The 23 T cell receptor beta chains below come from one sample, sequenced in a study of chemoradiotherapy in HPV16-positive cancers. Sequencing was performed with immunoSEQ multiplex PCR; in TCRdb, only in-frame clones are kept and a portion is missing. Counted here are fewer than 40,000 clones, over 80% occurring once; the ten biggest clones make up under 4%. The sample was blood, taken from a patient who underwent chemoradiotherapy. These receptors originate from a human donor with HPV-associated anogenital cancer.

The chain carries TRBV11-3 and TRBJ2-7; perhaps TRBD1 as D (6 bases). Deletions cut 5 bases from V and 7 bases from J, with 18 bases between. Germline CDR1 is SGHNT and CDR2 is YENEEA. This CDR3 region has 14 residues. The CDR3 DNA follows: TGTGCCAGCAGCCGGATCGGGACACCGATTGAGCAGTACTTC. It is translated as CASSRIGTPIEQYF.

CDR3 DNA: TGCGCCAGCAGACCCGGTGGCCCGAGCACTGAAGCTTTCTTT. It yields the protein CASRPGGPSTEAFF. The rearrangement joins TRBV10-1 to TRBJ1-1; D unresolved. V gave up 6 bases and J gave up 4 bases, with 15 bases separating them. The CDR3 sequence is 14 residues long. Germline V gives CDR1 WNHNN, CDR2 SYGVQD (reference sequence).

This clone is a singleton in its sample. CDR3 amino acids: CASSEGNQETQYF. In DNA form, the CDR3 reads TGTGCCAGCAGCGAAGGGAACCAAGAGACCCAGTACTTC. This chain links TRBV7-9 with TRBJ2-5; D gene ambiguous. Germline assignment: CDR1 SEHNR and CDR2 FQNEAQ (reference sequence). This CDR3 is 13 amino acids long. The germline V and J ends were trimmed by 5 bases and 0 bases, with 7 bases remaining between them.

V and J are TRBV28 and TRBJ2-7; 9 nucleotides line up with TRBD2. The CDR3 length is 16 residues. V shed 8 bases and J 3 bases; nucleotides not matched to a gene: 14. Germline values: CDR1 MDHEN, CDR2 SYDVKM. The chain's CDR3 is CASGSYPLTSGYEQYF. The DNA for the CDR3 is TGTGCCAGCGGTAGCTACCCTCTGACTAGCGGCTACGAGCAGTACTTC.

The chain links TRBV11-2 to TRBJ1-4; no definite D call. Trimming removed 5 bases from V and 0 bases from J, with 13 bases in between. The CDR3 has 16 residues. CDR1 and CDR2 (germline): SGHAT, FQNNGV. CDR3 DNA: TGTGCCAGCAGCAAAAGCCGGGTCGCAACTAATGAAAAACTGTTTTTT. Translated: CASSKSRVATNEKLFF.

The chain is built from TRBV9 and TRBJ1-1, with D unresolved. CDR1 SGDLS and CDR2 YYNGEE come from the germline V gene. The CDR3 has 13 residues. V gave up 3 bases and J gave up 1 base, with 7 bases separating them. CDR3 sequence reads: CASSGGRNTEAFF. The CDR3 nucleotides read TGTGCCAGCAGCGGGGGTCGGAACACTGAAGCTTTCTTT.

J is TRBJ2-2 and V is TRBV1; the DNA was not used to check the table's D call, TRBD2. TRBV1 is designated a pseudogene. The CDR3 sequence is 9 residues long. The CDR3 nucleotides read TGCACCAGCAGCCCCGGGCTGTTTTTT. Encoded protein: CTSSPGLFF.

The chain uses TRBV6-4 and TRBJ2-3; TRBD2 matches 11 bases. Unmatched junction bases numbered 6, after V lost 3 bases and J lost 4 bases. There are 16 residues in the CDR3. Germline lookup yields CDR1 MRHNA and CDR2 SNTAGT. CDR3 sequence (DNA): TGTGCCAGCAGTGAGTCCCTAGCGGGGGGACCAGATACGCAGTATTTT. This codes for CASSESLAGGPDTQYF.

CDR3 sequence (DNA): TGTGCCAGCAGCTTGTCCGGGAACATGAACACTGAAGCTTTCTTT. This gives the protein CASSLSGNMNTEAFF. V gene TRBV5-4 combines with J gene TRBJ1-1; D remains ambiguous. This CDR3 is 15 amino acids long. Trimming stripped 1 base from V and 0 bases from J, with 10 bases between. Germline V CDR1 and CDR2: SGHNT, YYREEE (reference sequence).

The count of this clone is one. The rearrangement joins TRBV4-2 to TRBJ2-1, with 8 nucleotides matching TRBD2. V lost 1 base to trimming and J lost 7 bases; unmatched junction nucleotides: 6. This CDR3 contains 15 residues. CDR1 is LGHNA and CDR2 is YNFKEQ in the germline V gene. The CDR3, as DNA: TGTGCCAGCAGCCAAGGTACAGCGGGGGCAAATGAGCAGTTCTTC. Amino acids: CASSQGTAGANEQFF.

The chain recombines TRBV6-6 with TRBJ1-6; 8 bases match TRBD1. CDR3 length: 15 residues. Germline CDR1 is MNHNY and CDR2 is SVGAGI (reference sequence). J was trimmed by 7 bases and V by 2 bases; bases with no gene match: 4. The CDR3 loop is CASSYVDRVNSPLHF. The DNA for the CDR3 is TGTGCCAGCAGTTACGTGGACAGGGTAAATTCACCCCTCCACTTT.

This chain uses TRBV11-3 with TRBJ2-7, with 12 bases fitting TRBD2. The V gene end was trimmed by 5 bases and the J gene end by 6 bases; junction bases not matched to a gene: 8. Germline CDR1 is SGHNT and CDR2 is YENEEA. The CDR3 is 15 residues long. CDR3 coding DNA: TGTGCCAGCAGCCGTGGACTAGCGGGGTTGGGCGAGCAGTACTTC. This gives the protein CASSRGLAGLGEQYF. The complete variable domain, with remaining parts taken from reference TRBV11-3 and TRBJ2-7, reads EAGVVQSPRYKIIEKKQPVAFWCNPISGHNTLYWYLQNLGQGPELLIRYENEEAVDDSQLPKDRFSAERLKGVDSTLKIQPAELGDSAVYLCASSRGLAGLGEQYFGPGTRLTVT.

The chain joins TRBV10-3 to TRBJ2-3; 7 nucleotides agree with TRBD2. V trimming: 10 bases; J trimming: 2 bases; junction bases outside the gene matches: 12. This CDR3 contains 15 residues. CDR1 ENHRY and CDR2 SYGVKD come from the germline V gene. The CDR3 DNA reads as TGTGCCACCTCCCCCGGGACTAAGAACACAGATACGCAGTATTTT. Its translation: CATSPGTKNTDTQYF.

The chain is built from TRBV25-1 and TRBJ1-3; 10 positions match TRBD1. J gave up 2 bases and V 4 bases, and 11 bases lay outside the gene matches. The CDR3 totals 18 residues. The germline gives CDR1 MGHDK, CDR2 SYGVNS. CDR3 coding DNA: TGTGCCAGCAGTGGACCAATAGACGACAGGGGGCCTGGAAACACCATATATTTT. It specifies CASSGPIDDRGPGNTIYF.

The rearrangement links TRBV10-1 to TRBJ2-1; 7 nucleotides match TRBD2. Trimming took 4 bases from V and 5 from J; bases not matched to a gene: 11. The CDR3 totals 16 residues. Germline V lookup: CDR1 WNHNN, CDR2 SYGVQD (reference sequence). The CDR3 nucleotides are TGCGCCAGCAGTGGTAATGCGGCGGGGGAGGACAATGAGCAGTTCTTC. This gives the protein CASSGNAAGEDNEQFF.

The chain has TRBV18 and TRBJ1-2; D possibly corresponds to TRBD1 (6 bases). Trimming stripped 3 bases from V and 5 bases from J, with 13 bases between. CDR3 length: 14 amino acids. Germline values: CDR1 KGHSH, CDR2 LQKENI. CDR3 nucleotide sequence: TGTGCCAGCTCACCTCAGGACAGCCCTTATGGCTACACCTTC. Protein product: CASSPQDSPYGYTF.

The chain joins TRBV9 to TRBJ1-6; D gene ambiguous. Trimming took 6 bases from V and 7 from J, leaving 20 bases between them. The CDR3 is made up of 16 amino acids. Germline V gene sequence: CDR1 SGDLS, CDR2 YYNGEE. CDR3 coding DNA: TGTGCCAGCAACGAAGACGGTCAAACGGGAAATTCACCCCTCCACTTT. Amino acids: CASNEDGQTGNSPLHF.

The rearrangement links TRBV4-3 to TRBJ1-2; D unresolved. V was clipped by 4 bases and J by 6 bases, with 21 bases between them. Per the germline V gene, CDR1 is LGHNA and CDR2 is YSLEER. This CDR3 has 16 amino acids. In DNA form, the CDR3 reads TGCGCCAGCAGCCCAGCAAGAGGGATCATAATCGATGGCTACACCTTC. Amino acids: CASSPARGIIIDGYTF.

The V and J genes are TRBV5-1 and TRBJ2-3; TRBD2 aligns across 8 bases. The germline V gene encodes CDR1 SGHRS and CDR2 YFSETQ. J gave up 2 bases and V 4 bases, and 3 bases lay outside the gene matches. The CDR3 totals 14 residues. CDR3 amino acids: CASSGGGPTDTQYF. The CDR3 DNA follows: TGCGCCAGCAGCGGCGGGGGGCCCACAGATACGCAGTATTTT.

V is TRBV7-9 and J is TRBJ2-1; 7 bases match TRBD1. In germline, CDR1 is SEHNR, CDR2 FQNEAQ (reference sequence). After removal of 3 bases from V and 3 bases from J, the junction contained 5 bases not matched to a gene. There are 15 residues in the CDR3. The CDR3 sequence: CASSFGTANYNEQFF. Written as DNA, the CDR3 is TGTGCCAGCAGCTTCGGGACAGCTAACTACAATGAGCAGTTCTTC.

This sequence joins TRBV27 and TRBJ1-2; a weak D match, TRBD1 (5 bases). Germline CDR1 is MNHEY and CDR2 is SMNVEV (reference sequence). The CDR3 extends over 15 amino acids. The V and J ends lost 0 bases and 4 bases respectively, with 12 bases between them. CDR3 loop: CASSLSLQDPYGYTF. The DNA of the CDR3 is TGTGCCAGCAGTTTATCCCTACAGGACCCCTATGGCTACACCTTC.

This chain uses TRBV12-5 with TRBJ1-5, with D hard to call. Germline V CDR1 and CDR2: LGHNT, FRNRAP. The length of the CDR3 is 12 residues. Trimming took off 9 bases at V and 1 base at J, with 7 bases between the two ends. CDR3 sequence: CASGRSNQPQHF. The DNA of the CDR3 is TGTGCTAGCGGACGGAGCAATCAGCCCCAGCATTTT.

The chain recombines TRBV4-1 with TRBJ1-2, with D possibly matching TRBD1 (5 bases). The germline V and J ends were trimmed by 0 bases and 0 bases, with 8 bases remaining between them. Germline V gene lookup returns CDR1 MGHRA and CDR2 YSYEKL. This CDR3 has 15 amino acids. The CDR3 region is CASSQDRASNYGYTF. The CDR3 DNA follows: TGCGCCAGCAGCCAAGACAGGGCATCTAACTATGGCTACACCTTC.